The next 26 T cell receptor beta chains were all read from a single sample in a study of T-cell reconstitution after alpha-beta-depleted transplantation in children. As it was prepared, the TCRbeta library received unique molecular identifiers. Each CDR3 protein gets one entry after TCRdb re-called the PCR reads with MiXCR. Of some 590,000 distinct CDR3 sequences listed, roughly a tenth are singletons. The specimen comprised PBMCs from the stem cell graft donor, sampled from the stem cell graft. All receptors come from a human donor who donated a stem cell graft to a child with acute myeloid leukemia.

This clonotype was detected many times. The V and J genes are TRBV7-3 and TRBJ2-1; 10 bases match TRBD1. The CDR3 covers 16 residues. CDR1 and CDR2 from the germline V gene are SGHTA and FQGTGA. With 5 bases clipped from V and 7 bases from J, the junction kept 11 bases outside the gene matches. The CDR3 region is CASSREGTGVGNEQFF. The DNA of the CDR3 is TGTGCCAGCAGCCGTGAGGGGACAGGGGTGGGGAATGAGCAGTTCTTC.

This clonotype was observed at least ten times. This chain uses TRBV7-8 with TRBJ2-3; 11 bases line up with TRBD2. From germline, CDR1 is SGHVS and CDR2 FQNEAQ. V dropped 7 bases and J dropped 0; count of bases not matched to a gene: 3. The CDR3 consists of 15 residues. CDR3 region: CASTSGRPSTDTQYF. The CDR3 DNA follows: TGTGCCAGCACTAGCGGGAGGCCGAGCACAGATACGCAGTATTTT.

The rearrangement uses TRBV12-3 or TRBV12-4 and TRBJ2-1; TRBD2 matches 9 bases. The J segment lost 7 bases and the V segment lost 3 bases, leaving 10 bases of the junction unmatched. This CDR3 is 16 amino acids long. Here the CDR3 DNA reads TGTGCCAGCAGTTTCGCTAGCGGGACGTCTCCTAATGAGCAGTTCTTC. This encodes CASSFASGTSPNEQFF.

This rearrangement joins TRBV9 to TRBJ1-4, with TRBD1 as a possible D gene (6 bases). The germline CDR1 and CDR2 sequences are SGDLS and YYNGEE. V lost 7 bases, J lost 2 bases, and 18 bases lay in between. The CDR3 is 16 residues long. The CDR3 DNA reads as TGTGCCAGCTCCCCGCCCCCGGGGGCGACTAATGAAAAACTGTTTTTT. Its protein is CASSPPPGATNEKLFF.

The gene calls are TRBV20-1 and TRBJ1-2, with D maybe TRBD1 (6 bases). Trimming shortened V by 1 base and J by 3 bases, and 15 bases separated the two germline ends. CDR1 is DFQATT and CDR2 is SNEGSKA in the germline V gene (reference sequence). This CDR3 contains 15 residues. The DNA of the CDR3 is TGCAGTGCTAGAGTTACAGCAAAGGGGGACTATGGCTACACCTTC. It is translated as CSARVTAKGDYGYTF.

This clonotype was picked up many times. CDR3 residues: CASSSSLAGGLYEQYF. CDR3 sequence (DNA): TGTGCCAGCAGCTCTTCTCTAGCGGGAGGCCTCTACGAGCAGTACTTC. The genes are TRBV7-9 and TRBJ2-7; TRBD2 matches 11 bases. V trimming: 4 bases; J trimming: 3 bases; junction bases outside the gene matches: 8. There are 16 residues in the CDR3. The germline CDR1 and CDR2 sequences are SEHNR and FQNEAQ (reference sequence).

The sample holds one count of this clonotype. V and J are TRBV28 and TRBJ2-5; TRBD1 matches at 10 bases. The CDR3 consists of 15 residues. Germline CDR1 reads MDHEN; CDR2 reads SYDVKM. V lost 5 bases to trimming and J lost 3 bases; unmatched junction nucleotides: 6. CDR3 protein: CASSPLGQGKETQYF. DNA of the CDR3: TGTGCCAGCAGTCCCCTGGGACAGGGGAAAGAGACCCAGTACTTC.

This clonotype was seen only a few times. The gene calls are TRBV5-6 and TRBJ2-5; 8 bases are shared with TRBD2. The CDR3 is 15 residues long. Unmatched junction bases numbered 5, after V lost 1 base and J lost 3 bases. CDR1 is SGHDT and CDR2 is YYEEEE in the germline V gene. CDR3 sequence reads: CASSLTGLVKETQYF. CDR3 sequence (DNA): TGTGCCAGCAGCTTGACGGGACTAGTCAAAGAGACCCAGTACTTC.

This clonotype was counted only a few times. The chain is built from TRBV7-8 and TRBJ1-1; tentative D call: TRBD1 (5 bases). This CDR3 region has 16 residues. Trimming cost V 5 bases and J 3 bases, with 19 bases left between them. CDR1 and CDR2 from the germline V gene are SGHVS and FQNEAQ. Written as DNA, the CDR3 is TGTGCCAGCAGCCTCTCGAAGGGGAATGGGGACACTGAAGCTTTCTTT. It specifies CASSLSKGNGDTEAFF.

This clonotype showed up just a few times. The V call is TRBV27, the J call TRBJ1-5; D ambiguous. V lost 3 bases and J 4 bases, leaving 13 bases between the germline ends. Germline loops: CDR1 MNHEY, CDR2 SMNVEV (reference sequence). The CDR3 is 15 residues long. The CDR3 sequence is CASSFRWVSNQPQHF. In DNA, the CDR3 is TGTGCCAGCAGTTTTCGGTGGGTGAGTAATCAGCCCCAGCATTTT.

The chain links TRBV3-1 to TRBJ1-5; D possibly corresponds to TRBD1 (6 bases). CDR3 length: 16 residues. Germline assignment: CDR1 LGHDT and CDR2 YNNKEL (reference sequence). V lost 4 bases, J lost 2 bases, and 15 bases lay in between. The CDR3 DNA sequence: TGTGCCAGCAGCCTAGGGGGGGGCGGGGGCAATCAGCCCCAGCATTTT. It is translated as CASSLGGGGGNQPQHF.

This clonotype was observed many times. In nucleotides, the CDR3 is TGTGCCAGCAGCTCGTGGACTAGCAGGAATGAGCAGTTCTTC. This sequence encodes CASSSWTSRNEQFF. This rearrangement joins TRBV7-2 to TRBJ2-1, with 8 nucleotides matching TRBD2. Germline V gene sequence: CDR1 SGHTA, CDR2 FQGNSA. J gave up 7 bases and V 4 bases, and 6 bases lay outside the gene matches. The CDR3 runs to 14 residues.

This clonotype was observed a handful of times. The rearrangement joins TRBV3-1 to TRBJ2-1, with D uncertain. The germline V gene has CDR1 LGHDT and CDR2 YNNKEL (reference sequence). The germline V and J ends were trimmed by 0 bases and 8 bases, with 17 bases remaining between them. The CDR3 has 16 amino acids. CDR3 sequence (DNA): TGTGCCAGCAGCCAAGATATTGGCGGAGTAGGCGATGAGCAGTTCTTC. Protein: CASSQDIGGVGDEQFF.

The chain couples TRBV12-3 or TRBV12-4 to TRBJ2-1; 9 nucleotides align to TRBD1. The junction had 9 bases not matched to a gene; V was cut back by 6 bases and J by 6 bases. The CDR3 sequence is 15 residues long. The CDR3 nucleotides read TGTGCCAGCAGCCCGGGACAGGGCAGGGGCAATGAGCAGTTCTTC. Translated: CASSPGQGRGNEQFF.

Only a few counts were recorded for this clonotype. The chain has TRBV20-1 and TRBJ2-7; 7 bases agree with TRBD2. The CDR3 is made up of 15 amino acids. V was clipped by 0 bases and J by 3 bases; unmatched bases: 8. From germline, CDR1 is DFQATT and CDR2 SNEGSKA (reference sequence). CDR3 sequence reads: CSARDLGSGRYEQYF. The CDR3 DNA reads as TGCAGTGCTAGAGATCTCGGTAGCGGGCGCTACGAGCAGTACTTC.

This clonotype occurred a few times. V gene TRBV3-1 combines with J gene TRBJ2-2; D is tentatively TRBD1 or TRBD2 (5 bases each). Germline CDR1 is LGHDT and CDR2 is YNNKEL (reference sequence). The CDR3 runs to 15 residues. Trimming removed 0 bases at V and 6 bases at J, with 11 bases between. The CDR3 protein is CASSQDVRGAGELFF. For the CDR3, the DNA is TGTGCCAGCAGCCAAGATGTGAGAGGGGCCGGGGAGCTGTTTTTT.

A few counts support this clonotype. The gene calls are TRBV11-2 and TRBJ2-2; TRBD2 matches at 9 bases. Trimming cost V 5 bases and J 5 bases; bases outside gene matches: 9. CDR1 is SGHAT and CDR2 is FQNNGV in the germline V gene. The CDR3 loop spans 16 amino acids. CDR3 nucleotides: TGTGCCAGCAGCCCATGGACTAGCGAGATTACCGGGGAGCTGTTTTTT. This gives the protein CASSPWTSEITGELFF.

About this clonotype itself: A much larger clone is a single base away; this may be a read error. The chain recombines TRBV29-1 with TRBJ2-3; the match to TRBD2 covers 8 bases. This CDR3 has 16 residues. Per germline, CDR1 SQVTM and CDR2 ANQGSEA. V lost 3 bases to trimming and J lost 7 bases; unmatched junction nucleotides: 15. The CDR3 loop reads CSVERGSGMVGNTQYF. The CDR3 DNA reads TGCAGCGTTGAGCGGGGTAGCGGGATGGTAGGGAATACGCAGTATTTT.

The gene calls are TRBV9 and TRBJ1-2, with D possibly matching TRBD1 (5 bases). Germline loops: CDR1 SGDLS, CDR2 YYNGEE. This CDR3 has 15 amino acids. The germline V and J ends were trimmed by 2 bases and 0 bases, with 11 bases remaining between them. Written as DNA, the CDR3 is TGTGCCAGCAGCGTGGAGGGGACCTCTAACTATGGCTACACCTTC. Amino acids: CASSVEGTSNYGYTF.

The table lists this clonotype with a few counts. The CDR3 DNA reads TGTGCCTGGAGTGTCTGGGGGGACCCTTTCAACACTGAAGCTTTCTTT. Protein product: CAWSVWGDPFNTEAFF. This sequence joins TRBV30 and TRBJ1-1; perhaps TRBD1 as D (5 bases). V lost 0 bases and J lost 2, with 16 bases in between. This CDR3 spans 16 amino acids. Per the germline V gene, CDR1 is GTSNPN and CDR2 is SVGIG (reference sequence).

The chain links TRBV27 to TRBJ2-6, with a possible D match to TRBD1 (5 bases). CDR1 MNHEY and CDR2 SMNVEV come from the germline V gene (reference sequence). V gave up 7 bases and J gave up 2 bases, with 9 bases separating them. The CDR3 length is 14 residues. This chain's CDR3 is CASKRGPGANVLTF. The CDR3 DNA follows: TGTGCCAGCAAAAGGGGTCCTGGGGCCAACGTCCTGACTTTC.

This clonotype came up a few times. CDR3 sequence reads: CASSPGPQTEAFF. CDR3 nucleotide sequence: TGTGCCAGCAGCCCGGGACCGCAAACTGAAGCTTTCTTT. The chain joins TRBV12-3 or TRBV12-4 to TRBJ1-1; perhaps TRBD1 as D (5 bases). The CDR3 loop spans 13 amino acids. Deletions cut 6 bases from V and 5 bases from J, with 13 bases between.

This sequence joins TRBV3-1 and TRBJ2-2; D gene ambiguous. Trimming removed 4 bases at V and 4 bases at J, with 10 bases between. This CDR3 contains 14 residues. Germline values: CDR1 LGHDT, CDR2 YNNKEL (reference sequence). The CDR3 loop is CASSRSASTGELFF. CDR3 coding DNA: TGTGCCAGCAGCCGCAGCGCGTCCACCGGGGAGCTGTTTTTT.

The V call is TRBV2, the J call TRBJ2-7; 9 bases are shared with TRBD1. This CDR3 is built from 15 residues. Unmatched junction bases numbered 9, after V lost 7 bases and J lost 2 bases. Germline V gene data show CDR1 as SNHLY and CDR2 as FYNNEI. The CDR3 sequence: CASTAGTGRAYEQYF. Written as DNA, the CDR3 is TGTGCCAGCACCGCAGGGACAGGGAGGGCCTACGAGCAGTACTTC. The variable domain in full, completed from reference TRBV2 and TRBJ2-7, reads EPEVTQTPSHQVTQMGQEVILRCVPISNHLYFYWYRQILGQKVEFLVSFYNNEISEKSEIFDDQFSVERPDGSNFTLKIRSTKLEDSAMYFCASTAGTGRAYEQYFGPGTRLTVT.

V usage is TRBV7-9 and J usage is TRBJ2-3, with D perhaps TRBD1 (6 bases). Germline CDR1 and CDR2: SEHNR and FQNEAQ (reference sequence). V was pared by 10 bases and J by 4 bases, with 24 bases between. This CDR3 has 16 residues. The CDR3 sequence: CATPEEGGVPPDTQYF. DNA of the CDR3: TGTGCCACCCCCGAGGAAGGGGGAGTCCCGCCAGATACGCAGTATTTT.

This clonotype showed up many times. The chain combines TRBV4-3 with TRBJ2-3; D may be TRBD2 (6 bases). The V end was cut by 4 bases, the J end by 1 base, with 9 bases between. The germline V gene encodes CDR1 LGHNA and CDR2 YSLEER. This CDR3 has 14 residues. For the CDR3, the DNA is TGCGCCAGCAGCCCGGGACTTGGCACAGATACGCAGTATTTT. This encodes CASSPGLGTDTQYF.